A single T cell receptor beta chain is shown here with its context. Its specificity is unknown. The data were taken from a study of CD8+ T cells in alopecia areata. Overall study results and limits: Persistence of many expanded lesional clones was seen in scalp and blood during tofacitinib.

The J segment lost 3 bases and the V segment lost 3 bases, leaving 20 bases of the junction unmatched. CDR1 is MGHRA and CDR2 is YSYEKL in the germline V gene. This CDR3 comprises 21 residues. RNA, once extracted, was reverse transcribed into cDNA for use as the sequencing template. Here immunoSEQ multiplex PCR was the method, and the copy in TCRdb shows in-frame clones only, minus some. The sample consists of fewer than 250,000 clones, 35% to 40% of them appearing once. Treatment given: oral pan-JAK inhibitor, 5-10 mg twice daily. Sequencing used CD4+ T cells sorted from blood, obtained at approximately week 30, from a patient treated with tofacitinib. J is TRBJ2-7 and V is TRBV4-1; 13 nucleotides agree with TRBD2. This sequence was found in a human donor with alopecia areata. The DNA of the CDR3 is TGCGCCAGCAGCCAGTATTCCCCCCCGAGACTAGCGGGAGGACCACGCTACGAGCAGTACTTC. Translated: CASSQYSPPRLAGGPRYEQYF.